These T cell receptor beta chains were read from a single sample in a study of cytomegalovirus exposure and HLA in healthy donors. Libraries were prepared by immunoSEQ multiplex PCR; TCRdb keeps only in-frame clonotypes and omits some of them. The table shows about 100,000 clones, with about four fifths occurring only once. Sample: PBMCs. These receptors were obtained from a female donor in good health and CMV-seropositive. CDR3s include the opening cysteine and the closing phenylalanine or tryptophan. The D gene is left open where the match is weak. Clone size is given for some rows only: seen once, a few or many times, or a class if the clone is expanded.

CDR3 DNA: TGTGCCAGCAGGGATCAGGGTAGGACCTACGAGCAGTACTTC
CDR3 protein: CASRDQGRTYEQYF
D gene: NA
J gene: TRBJ2-7
clone size: few
V gene: TRBV25-1

CDR3 DNA: TGTGCCAGCAGCTTGGTATTGGGCGGGGGGAAGACAGATACGCAGTATTTT
CDR3 protein: CASSLVLGGGKTDTQYF
D gene: TRBD2
J gene: TRBJ2-3
clone size: NA
V gene: TRBV5-6

CDR3 DNA: TGTGCCCGGGGGGGATCCTACGAGCAGTACTTC
CDR3 protein: CARGGSYEQYF
D gene: TRBD2
J gene: TRBJ2-7
clone size: few
V gene: TRBV30

CDR3 DNA: TGCGCCAGCAGCCAAGATCTCGCGGGAGCCTACGAGCAGTACTTC
CDR3 protein: CASSQDLAGAYEQYF
D gene: TRBD2
J gene: TRBJ2-7
clone size: NA
V gene: TRBV4-1

CDR3 DNA: TGTGCCAGTAGTACCCGGACAGGTCGGGATGGCTACACCTTC
CDR3 protein: CASSTRTGRDGYTF
D gene: TRBD1
J gene: TRBJ1-2
clone size: NA
V gene: TRBV19

CDR3 DNA: TGCGCCAGCAGCCTTAGTAGCGGGCTACAAGCTAACTATGGCTACACCTTC
CDR3 protein: CASSLSSGLQANYGYTF
D gene: NA
J gene: TRBJ1-2
clone size: few
V gene: TRBV4-1

CDR3 DNA: TGTGCCAGCACCAAAGCGGGAGGGACCGAAGCTTTCTTT
CDR3 protein: CASTKAGGTEAFF
D gene: NA
J gene: TRBJ1-1
clone size: NA
V gene: TRBV7-2

CDR3 DNA: TGTGCCAGCACCATGGGCTGGACCCCGGAGGCGCATGAAAAACTGTTTTTT
CDR3 protein: CASTMGWTPEAHEKLFF
D gene: NA
J gene: TRBJ1-4
clone size: NA
V gene: TRBV11-2

CDR3 DNA: TGTGCTAGTGGTTTACGGACTAGCGGGAATTTGGATACGCAGTATTTT
CDR3 protein: CASGLRTSGNLDTQYF
D gene: TRBD2
J gene: TRBJ2-3
clone size: NA
V gene: TRBV12-5

CDR3 DNA: TGTGCCAGCAGCCCGAATAACGACAGGGGGACCCAGAGGTACTTC
CDR3 protein: CASSPNNDRGTQRYF
D gene: TRBD1
J gene: TRBJ2-7
clone size: NA
V gene: TRBV7-2